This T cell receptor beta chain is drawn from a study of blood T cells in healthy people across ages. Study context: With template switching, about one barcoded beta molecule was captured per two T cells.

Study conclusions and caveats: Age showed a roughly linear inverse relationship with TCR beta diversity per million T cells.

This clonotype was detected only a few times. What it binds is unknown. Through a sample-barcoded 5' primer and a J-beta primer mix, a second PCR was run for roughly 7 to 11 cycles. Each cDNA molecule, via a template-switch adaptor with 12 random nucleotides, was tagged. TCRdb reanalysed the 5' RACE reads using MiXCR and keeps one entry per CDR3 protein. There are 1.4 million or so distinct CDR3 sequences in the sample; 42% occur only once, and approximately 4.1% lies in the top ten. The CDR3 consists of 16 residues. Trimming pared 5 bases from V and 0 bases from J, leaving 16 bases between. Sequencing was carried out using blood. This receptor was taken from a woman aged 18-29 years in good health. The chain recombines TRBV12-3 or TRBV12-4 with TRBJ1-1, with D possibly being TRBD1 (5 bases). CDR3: CASSPPRVYMNTEAFF. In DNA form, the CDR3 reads TGTGCCAGCAGTCCGCCCAGGGTTTACATGAACACTGAAGCTTTCTTT.